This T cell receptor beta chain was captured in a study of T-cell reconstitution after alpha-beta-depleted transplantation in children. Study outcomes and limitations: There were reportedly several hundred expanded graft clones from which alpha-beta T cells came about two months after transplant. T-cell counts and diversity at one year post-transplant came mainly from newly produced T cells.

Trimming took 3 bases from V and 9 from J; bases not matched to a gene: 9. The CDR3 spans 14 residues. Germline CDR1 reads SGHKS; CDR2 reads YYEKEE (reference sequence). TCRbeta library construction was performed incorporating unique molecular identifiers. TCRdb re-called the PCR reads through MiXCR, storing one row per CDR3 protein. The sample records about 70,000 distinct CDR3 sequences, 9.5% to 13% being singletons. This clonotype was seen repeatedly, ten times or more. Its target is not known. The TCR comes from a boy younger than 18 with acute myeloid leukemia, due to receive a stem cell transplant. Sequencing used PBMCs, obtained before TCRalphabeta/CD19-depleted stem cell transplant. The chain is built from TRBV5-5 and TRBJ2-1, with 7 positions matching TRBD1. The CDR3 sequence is CASSSRQGWSEQFF. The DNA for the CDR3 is TGTGCCAGCAGCTCCCGACAGGGATGGAGTGAGCAGTTCTTC.